This T cell receptor beta chain is drawn from a study of OX40 agonist ivuxolimab in advanced cancers. Study-level background: Three dose-escalation patients had partial responses: one with hepatocellular carcinoma and two with cutaneous melanoma. Study observations and caveats: The authors did not determine the antigen specificity of the expanded peripheral T cells.

This CDR3 spans 13 amino acids. Trimming cost V 0 bases and J 3 bases, with 5 bases left between them. The V gene's germline CDR1 is MNHEY and CDR2 SMNVEV (reference sequence). The assay was immunoSEQ multiplex PCR, and TCRdb's table has in-frame clones only and misses some. The sample shows 31,000 or so clones, around 90% of them seen only once. Points on this clone: The antigen remains unidentified.

Sequenced material: CD4+ or CD8+ T cells sorted from blood, taken in a trial of the OX40 agonist ivuxolimab. The TCR sequence derives from an adult with an advanced solid tumor such as melanoma, head and neck, liver or kidney cancer. This rearrangement joins TRBV27 to TRBJ1-1; D remains unclear. The chain's CDR3 is CASSLSGDTEAFF. The CDR3 nucleotides read TGTGCCAGCAGTTTATCAGGAGACACTGAAGCTTTCTTT.